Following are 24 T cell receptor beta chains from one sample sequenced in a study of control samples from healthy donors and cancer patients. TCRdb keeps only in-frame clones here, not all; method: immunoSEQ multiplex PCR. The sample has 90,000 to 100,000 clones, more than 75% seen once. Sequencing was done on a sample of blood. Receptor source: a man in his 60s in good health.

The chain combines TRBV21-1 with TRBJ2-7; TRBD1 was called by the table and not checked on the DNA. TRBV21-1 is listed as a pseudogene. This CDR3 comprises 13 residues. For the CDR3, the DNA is TGTGCCAGCAGCTCAACAGACATCCACGAGCAGTACTTC. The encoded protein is CASSSTDIHEQYF.

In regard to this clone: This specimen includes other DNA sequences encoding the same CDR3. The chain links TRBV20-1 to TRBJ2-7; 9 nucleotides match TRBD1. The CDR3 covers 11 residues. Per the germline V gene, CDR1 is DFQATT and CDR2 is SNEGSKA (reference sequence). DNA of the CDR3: TGCAGCGCGGGACAGGGCTACGAGCAGTACTTC. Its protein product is CSAGQGYEQYF.

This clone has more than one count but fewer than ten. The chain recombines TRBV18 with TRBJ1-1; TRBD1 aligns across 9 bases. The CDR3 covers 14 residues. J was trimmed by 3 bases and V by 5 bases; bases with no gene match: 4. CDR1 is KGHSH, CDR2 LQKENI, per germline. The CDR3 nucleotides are TGTGCCAGCTCAGTGACAGGGGGAGACACTGAAGCTTTCTTT. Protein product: CASSVTGGDTEAFF. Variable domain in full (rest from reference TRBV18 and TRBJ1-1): NAGVMQNPRHLVRRRGQEARLRCSPMKGHSHVYWYRQLPEEGLKFMVYLQKENIIDESGMPKERFSAEFPKEGPSILRIQQVVRGDSAAYFCASSVTGGDTEAFFGQGTRLTVV.

CDR3 coding DNA: TGTGCCAGCAGCTGGACGGGGTCCCCGAGGAATGAGCAGTTCTTC. It translates to CASSWTGSPRNEQFF. The V call is TRBV7-8, the J call TRBJ2-1; tentative D call: TRBD2 (5 bases). Trimming shortened V by 4 bases and J by 7 bases, and 17 bases separated the two germline ends. CDR1 and CDR2 from the germline V gene are SGHVS and FQNEAQ. The CDR3 is 15 residues long. Full variable domain (remainder filled in from reference TRBV7-8 and TRBJ2-1): GAGVSQSPRYKVAKRGQDVALRCDPISGHVSLFWYQQALGQGPEFLTYFQNEAQLDKSGLPSDRFFAERPEGSVSTLKIQRTQQEDSAVYLCASSWTGSPRNEQFFGPGTRLTVL.

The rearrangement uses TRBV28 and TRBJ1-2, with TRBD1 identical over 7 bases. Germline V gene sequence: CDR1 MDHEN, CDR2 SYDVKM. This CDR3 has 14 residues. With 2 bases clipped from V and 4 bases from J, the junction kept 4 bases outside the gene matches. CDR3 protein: CASSLPGTAYGYTF. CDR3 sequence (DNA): TGTGCCAGCAGTTTACCCGGGACAGCCTATGGCTACACCTTC.

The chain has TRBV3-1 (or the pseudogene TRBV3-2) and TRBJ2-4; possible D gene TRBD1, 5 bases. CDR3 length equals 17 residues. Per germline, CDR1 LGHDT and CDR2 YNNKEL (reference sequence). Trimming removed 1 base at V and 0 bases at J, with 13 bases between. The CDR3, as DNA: TGTGCCAGCAGCCAAGGCCCCAGGGAAATAGCCAAAAACATTCAGTACTTC. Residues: CASSQGPREIAKNIQYF.

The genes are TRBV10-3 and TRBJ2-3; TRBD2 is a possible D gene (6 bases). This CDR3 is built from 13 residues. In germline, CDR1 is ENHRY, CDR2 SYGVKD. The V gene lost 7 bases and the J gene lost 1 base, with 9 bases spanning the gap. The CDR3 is CAINGGGTDTQYF. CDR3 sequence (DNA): TGTGCCATCAACGGCGGGGGCACAGATACGCAGTATTTT.

The CDR3 is CASSGQGGNEKLFF. CDR3 DNA sequence: TGTGCCAGCAGTGGACAGGGAGGGAATGAAAAACTGTTTTTT. This chain joins TRBV28 and TRBJ1-4; 8 nucleotides line up with TRBD1. This CDR3 comprises 14 residues. Germline loops: CDR1 MDHEN, CDR2 SYDVKM. V shed 5 bases, J shed 5 bases, and the junction held 4 bases outside the gene matches.

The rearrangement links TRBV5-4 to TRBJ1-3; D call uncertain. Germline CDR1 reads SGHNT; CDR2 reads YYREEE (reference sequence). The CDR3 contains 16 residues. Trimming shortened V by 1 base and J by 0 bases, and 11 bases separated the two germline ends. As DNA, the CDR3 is TGTGCCAGCAGCTTGTTAGGGTTCGGCTCTGGAAACACCATATATTTT. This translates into CASSLLGFGSGNTIYF.

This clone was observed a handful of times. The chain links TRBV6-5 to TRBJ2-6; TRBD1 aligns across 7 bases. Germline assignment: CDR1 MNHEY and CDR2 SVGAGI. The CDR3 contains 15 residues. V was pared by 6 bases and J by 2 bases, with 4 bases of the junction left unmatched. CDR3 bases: TGTGCCAGCAGCAGAGACAGGGCTGGGGCCAACGTCCTGACTTTC. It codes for CASSRDRAGANVLTF.

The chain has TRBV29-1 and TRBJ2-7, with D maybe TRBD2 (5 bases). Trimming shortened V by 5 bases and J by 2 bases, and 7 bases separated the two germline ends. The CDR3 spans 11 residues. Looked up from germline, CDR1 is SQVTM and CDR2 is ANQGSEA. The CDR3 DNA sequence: TGCAGCGTTAGAGGGCCCTACGAGCAGTACTTC. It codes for CSVRGPYEQYF.

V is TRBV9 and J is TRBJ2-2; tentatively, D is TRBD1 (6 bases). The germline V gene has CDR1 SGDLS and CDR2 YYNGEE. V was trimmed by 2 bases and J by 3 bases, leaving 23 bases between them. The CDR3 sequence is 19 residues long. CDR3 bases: TGTGCCAGCAGCGTTAGAGGGGGAACAAGAATCTCGGACACCGGGGAGCTGTTTTTT. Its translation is CASSVRGGTRISDTGELFF.

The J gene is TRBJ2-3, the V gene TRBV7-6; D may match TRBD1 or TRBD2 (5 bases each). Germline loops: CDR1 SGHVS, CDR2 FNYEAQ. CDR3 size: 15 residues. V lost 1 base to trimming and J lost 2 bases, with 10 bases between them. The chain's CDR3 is CASSLVGTSTDTQYF. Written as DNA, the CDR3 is TGTGCCAGCAGCTTAGTTGGGACCTCCACAGATACGCAGTATTTT.

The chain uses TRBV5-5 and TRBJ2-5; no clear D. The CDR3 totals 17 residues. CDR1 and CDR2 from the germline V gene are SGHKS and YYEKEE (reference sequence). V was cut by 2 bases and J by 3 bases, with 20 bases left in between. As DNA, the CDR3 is TGTGCCAGCAGCTTCCCCATTGCAGCACGATTAGAAGAGACCCAGTACTTC. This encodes CASSFPIAARLEETQYF.

The CDR3 reads CASSPQGAKTQYF. The CDR3, as DNA: TGTGCCAGCAGCCCCCAGGGGGCGAAGACCCAGTACTTC. The chain has TRBV7-2 and TRBJ2-5; 8 bases are shared with TRBD1. This CDR3 has 13 amino acids. Per the germline V gene, CDR1 is SGHTA and CDR2 is FQGNSA. Unmatched junction bases numbered 5, after V lost 5 bases and J lost 6 bases.

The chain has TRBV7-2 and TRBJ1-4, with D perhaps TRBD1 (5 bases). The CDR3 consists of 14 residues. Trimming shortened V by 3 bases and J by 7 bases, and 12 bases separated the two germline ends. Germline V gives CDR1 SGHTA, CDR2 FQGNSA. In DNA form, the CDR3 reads TGTGCCAGCAGCTTTGGGGGGAGAGGTGAAAAACTGTTTTTT. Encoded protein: CASSFGGRGEKLFF.

CDR3 residues: CASRSRDNDAPEAFF. The CDR3 region has the DNA TGTGCCAGCAGATCCCGGGACAATGACGCCCCTGAAGCTTTCTTT. V is TRBV7-9 and J is TRBJ1-1, with a possible D match to TRBD1 (6 bases). This CDR3 has 15 amino acids. The germline V gene has CDR1 SEHNR and CDR2 FQNEAQ (reference sequence). Trimming left V 6 bases short and J 6 bases short, with 20 bases between. Full variable domain (rest looked up from reference TRBV7-9 and TRBJ1-1): DTGVSQNPRHKITKRGQNVTFRCDPISEHNRLYWYRQTLGQGPEFLTYFQNEAQLEKSRLLSDRFSAERPKGSFSTLEIQRTEQGDSAMYLCASRSRDNDAPEAFFGQGTRLTVV.

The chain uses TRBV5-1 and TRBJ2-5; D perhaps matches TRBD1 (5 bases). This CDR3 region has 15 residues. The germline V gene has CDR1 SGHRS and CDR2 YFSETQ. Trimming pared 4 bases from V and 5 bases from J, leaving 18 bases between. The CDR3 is CASSVPGPQEETQYF. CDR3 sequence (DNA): TGCGCCAGCAGCGTCCCAGGGCCCCAAGAGGAGACCCAGTACTTC.

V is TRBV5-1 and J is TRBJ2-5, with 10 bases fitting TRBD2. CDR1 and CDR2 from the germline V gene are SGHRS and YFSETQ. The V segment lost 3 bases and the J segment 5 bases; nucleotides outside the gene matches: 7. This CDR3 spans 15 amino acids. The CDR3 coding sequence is TGCGCCAGCAGCTCGGAGCGGGGGGGCGGCGAGACCCAGTACTTC. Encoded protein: CASSSERGGGETQYF. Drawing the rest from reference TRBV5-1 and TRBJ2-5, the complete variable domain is KAGVTQTPRYLIKTRGQQVTLSCSPISGHRSVSWYQQTPGQGLQFLFEYFSETQRNKGNFPGRFSGRQFSNSRSEMNVSTLELGDSALYLCASSSERGGGETQYFGPGTRLLVL.

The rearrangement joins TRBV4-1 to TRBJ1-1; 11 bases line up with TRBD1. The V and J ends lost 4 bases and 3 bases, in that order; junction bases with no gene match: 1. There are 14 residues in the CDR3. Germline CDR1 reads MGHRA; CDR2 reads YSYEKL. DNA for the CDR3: TGCGCCAGCAGCCCGGGACAGGGGGACACTGAAGCTTTCTTT. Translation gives CASSPGQGDTEAFF.

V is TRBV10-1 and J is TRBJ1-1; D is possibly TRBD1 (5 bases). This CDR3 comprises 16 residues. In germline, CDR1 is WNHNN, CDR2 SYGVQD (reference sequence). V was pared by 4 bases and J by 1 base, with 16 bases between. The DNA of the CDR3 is TGCGCCAGCAGTGCTAGGACATCTCTTTCGAACACTGAAGCTTTCTTT. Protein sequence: CASSARTSLSNTEAFF.

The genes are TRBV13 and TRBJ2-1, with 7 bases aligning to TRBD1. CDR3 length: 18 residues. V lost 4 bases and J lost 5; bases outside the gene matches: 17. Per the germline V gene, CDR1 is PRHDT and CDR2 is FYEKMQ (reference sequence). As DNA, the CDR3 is TGTGCCAGCAGCTCACCTTACAGGTATGACAGGGTGGACAATGAGCAGTTCTTC. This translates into CASSSPYRYDRVDNEQFF.

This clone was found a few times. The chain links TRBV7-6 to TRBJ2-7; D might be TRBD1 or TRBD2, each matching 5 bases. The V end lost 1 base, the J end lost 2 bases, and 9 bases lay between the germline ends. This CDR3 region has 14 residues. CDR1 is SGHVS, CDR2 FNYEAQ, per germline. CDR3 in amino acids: CASSLGGTTYEQYF. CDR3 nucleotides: TGTGCCAGCAGCTTAGGAGGGACGACCTACGAGCAGTACTTC.

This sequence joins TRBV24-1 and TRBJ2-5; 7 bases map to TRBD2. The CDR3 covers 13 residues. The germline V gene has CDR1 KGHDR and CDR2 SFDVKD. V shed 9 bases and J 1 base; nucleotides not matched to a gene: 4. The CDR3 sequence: CATGLAAQETQYF. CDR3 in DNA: TGTGCCACCGGCCTAGCGGCCCAAGAGACCCAGTACTTC.